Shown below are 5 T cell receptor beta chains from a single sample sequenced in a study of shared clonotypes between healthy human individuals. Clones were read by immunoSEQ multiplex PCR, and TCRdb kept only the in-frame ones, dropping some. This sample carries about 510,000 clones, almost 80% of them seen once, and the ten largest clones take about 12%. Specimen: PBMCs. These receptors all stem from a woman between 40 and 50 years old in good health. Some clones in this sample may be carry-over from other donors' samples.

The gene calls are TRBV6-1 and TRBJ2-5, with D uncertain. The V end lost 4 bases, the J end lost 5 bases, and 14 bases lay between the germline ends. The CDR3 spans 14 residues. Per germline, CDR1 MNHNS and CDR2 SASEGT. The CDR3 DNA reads TGTGCCAGCAGTGTAGACGTAGGCCCGGAGACCCAGTACTTC. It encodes CASSVDVGPETQYF.

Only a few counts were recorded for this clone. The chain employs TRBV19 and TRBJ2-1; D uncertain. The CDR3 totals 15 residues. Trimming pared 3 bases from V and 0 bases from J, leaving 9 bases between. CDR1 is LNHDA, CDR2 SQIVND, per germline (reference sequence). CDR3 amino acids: CASSIHSNSYNEQFF. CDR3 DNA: TGTGCCAGTAGTATCCACAGCAACTCCTACAATGAGCAGTTCTTC.

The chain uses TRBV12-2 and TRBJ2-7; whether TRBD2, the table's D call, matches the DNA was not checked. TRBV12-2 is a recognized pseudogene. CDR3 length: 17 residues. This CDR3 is CASRPSGRALKAYEQYF. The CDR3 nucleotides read TGTGCAAGTCGTCCTAGCGGGAGGGCCCTTAAGGCCTACGAGCAGTACTTC.

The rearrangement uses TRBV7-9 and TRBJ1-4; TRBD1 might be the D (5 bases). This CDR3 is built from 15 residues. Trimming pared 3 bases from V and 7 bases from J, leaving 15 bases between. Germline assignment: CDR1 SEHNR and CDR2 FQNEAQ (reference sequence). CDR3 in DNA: TGTGCCAGCAGCTTTTTTAGCAGGGAGGGTGAAAAACTGTTTTTT. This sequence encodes CASSFFSREGEKLFF.

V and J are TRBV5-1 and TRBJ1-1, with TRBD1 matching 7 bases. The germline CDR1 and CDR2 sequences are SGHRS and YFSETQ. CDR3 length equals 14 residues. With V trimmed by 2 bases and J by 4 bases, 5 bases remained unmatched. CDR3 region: CASSFDRVGTEAFF. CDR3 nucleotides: TGCGCCAGCAGCTTTGACAGGGTGGGCACTGAAGCTTTCTTT.